This TCR beta chain was documented in a study of T cell responses to AZD1222 COVID-19 vaccine. V lost 2 bases, J lost 6 bases, and 23 bases lay in between. CDR1 is SGHNT and CDR2 is YYREEE in the germline V gene (reference sequence). This CDR3 is 17 amino acids long. This table comes from immunoSEQ multiplex PCR, and its TCRdb copy is limited to in-frame clones, with some not included. The sample yields around 69,000 clones, roughly 88% seen once. The source is an adult in good health. V is TRBV5-4 and J is TRBJ1-2; possibly TRBD1 for D (5 bases). Here the sequenced sample was peripheral blood, taken on day 0 of AZD1222 vaccination. CDR3 amino acids: CASSLLRGNTYADGYTF. CDR3 bases: TGTGCCAGCAGCTTACTTCGGGGGAACACGTATGCCGATGGCTACACCTTC.